Sequencing of this T cell receptor (beta chain) was carried out in a study of cytomegalovirus exposure and HLA in healthy donors. CDR3 size: 14 residues. Per the germline V gene, CDR1 is MNHEY and CDR2 is SVGAGI. The V end was cut by 5 bases, the J end by 0 bases, with 10 bases between. Primers included in the PCR were 60 Vbeta and 13 Jbeta primers. Assay: immunoSEQ multiplex PCR; the TCRdb copy retains only in-frame clones and omits some. The repertoire holds some 120,000 clones, with about 83% as singletons. The clonotype was recovered from a man under 40 in good health and CMV-seronegative. Sequenced material: PBMCs. The chain carries TRBV6-5 and TRBJ1-1; maybe TRBD1 (5 bases). The CDR3 DNA follows: TGTGCCAGCAGTCTAGACAGAGTGAACACTGAAGCTTTCTTT. It codes for CASSLDRVNTEAFF.